The rows below give T cell receptor beta chains drawn from one sample of a study of blood T cell repertoires in COVID-19. Using immunoSEQ multiplex PCR, the repertoire was profiled, and TCRdb retains in-frame clones only, with some absent. The profile shows roughly 140,000 clones, 84% of them singletons. Sequencing was carried out using peripheral blood. The receptor source for this set is a man aged 70-80 years with acute or convalescent COVID-19. Both conserved end residues are part of each CDR3. A D gene is named only where the DNA matches it firmly. Part of the rows lack a size; the others show once, few, many or a class for expanded clones.

>.|.|TRBV7-3|TRBJ1-6
CASSLGLANSPLHF
TGTGCCAGCAGCTTAGGTCTAGCTAATTCACCCCTCCACTTT
>.|.|TRBV7-2|TRBJ2-1
CASSFSGGEQFF
TGTGCCAGCAGCTTTAGTGGCGGTGAGCAGTTCTTC
>.|once|TRBV19|TRBJ2-7
CATSERPFYEQYF
TGTGCCACTTCGGAGCGGCCTTTCTACGAGCAGTACTTC
>TRBD1|.|TRBV6-6|TRBJ2-7
CASSTPGQGIYEQYF
TGTGCCAGCAGTACACCGGGACAGGGGATCTACGAGCAGTACTTC
>.|.|TRBV29-1|TRBJ2-1
CSVETQRNNEQFF
TGCAGCGTTGAGACACAGAGAAACAATGAGCAGTTCTTC
>.|.|TRBV6-5|TRBJ1-2
CASSYSNGGLQGYTF
TGTGCCAGCAGTTACTCGAATGGGGGCTTACAGGGCTACACCTTC
>.|once|TRBV2|TRBJ1-5
CASSTGYQPQHF
TGTGCCAGCAGTACAGGGTATCAGCCCCAGCATTTT
>.|.|TRBV28|TRBJ2-3
CASLPPSTDTQYF
TGTGCCAGCCTCCCTCCGAGCACAGATACGCAGTATTTT
>.|once|TRBV10-2|TRBJ1-1
CASSETPYTEAFF
TGCGCCAGCAGTGAGACACCCTACACTGAAGCTTTCTTT
>.|.|TRBV7-9|TRBJ1-6
CASSPSAGFNSPLHF
TGTGCCAGCAGTCCCAGCGCGGGGTTTAATTCACCCCTCCACTTT
>.|.|TRBV4-1|TRBJ2-1
CASSQPGRRGSYNEQFF
TGCGCCAGCAGCCAACCGGGACGAAGGGGGTCCTACAATGAGCAGTTCTTC
>.|few|TRBV2|TRBJ2-7
CASLKLGVGYEQYF
TGTGCCAGCCTAAAGTTGGGAGTGGGTTACGAGCAGTACTTC
>.|.|TRBV20-1|TRBJ2-3
CSASAGSDTQYF
TGCAGTGCTAGTGCGGGGTCTGATACGCAGTATTTT
>TRBD2|.|TRBV15|TRBJ2-1
CATSRGGTSSVEQFF
TGTGCCACCAGCAGAGGCGGGACTAGTAGCGTTGAGCAGTTCTTC
>TRBD1|.|TRBV6-5|TRBJ1-6
CASSQRQGDNSPLHF
TGTGCCAGCAGCCAGAGACAGGGGGATAATTCACCCCTCCACTTT
>.|.|TRBV15|TRBJ2-7
CATFFGTRGVSYEQYF
TGTGCCACCTTCTTTGGCACCCGTGGTGTCTCCTACGAGCAGTACTTC
>TRBD1|.|TRBV28|TRBJ1-1
CASRLPPGQGEAFF
TGTGCCAGCAGGCTTCCCCCCGGACAGGGTGAAGCTTTCTTT